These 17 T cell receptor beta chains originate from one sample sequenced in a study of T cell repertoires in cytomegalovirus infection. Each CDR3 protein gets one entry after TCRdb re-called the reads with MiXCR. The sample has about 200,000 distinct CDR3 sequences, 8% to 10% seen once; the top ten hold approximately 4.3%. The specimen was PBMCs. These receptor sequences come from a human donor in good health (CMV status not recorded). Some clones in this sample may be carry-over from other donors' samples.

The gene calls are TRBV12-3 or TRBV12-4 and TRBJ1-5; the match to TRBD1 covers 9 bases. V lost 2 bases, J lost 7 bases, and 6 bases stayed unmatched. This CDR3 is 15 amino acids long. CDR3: CASSLTGGQWQPQHF. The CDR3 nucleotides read TGTGCCAGCAGTTTAACAGGGGGCCAGTGGCAGCCCCAGCATTTT.

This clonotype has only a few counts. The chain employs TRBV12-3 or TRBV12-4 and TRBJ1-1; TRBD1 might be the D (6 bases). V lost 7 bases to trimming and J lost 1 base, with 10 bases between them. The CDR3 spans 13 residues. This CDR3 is CASTEGQNTEAFF. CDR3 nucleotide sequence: TGTGCCAGCACGGAGGGACAGAACACTGAAGCTTTCTTT.

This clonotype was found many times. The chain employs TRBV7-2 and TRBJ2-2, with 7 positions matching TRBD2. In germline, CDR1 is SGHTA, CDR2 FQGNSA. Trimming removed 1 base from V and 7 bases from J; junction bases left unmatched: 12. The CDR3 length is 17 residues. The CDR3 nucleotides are TGTGCCAGCAGCTTAGAGGGGACTATTTCTTTAAGCGGGGAGCTGTTTTTT. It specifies CASSLEGTISLSGELFF.

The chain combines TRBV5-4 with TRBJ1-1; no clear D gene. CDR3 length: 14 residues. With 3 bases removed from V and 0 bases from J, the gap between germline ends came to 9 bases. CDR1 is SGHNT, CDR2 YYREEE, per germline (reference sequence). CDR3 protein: CASSSIQVNTEAFF. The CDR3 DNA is TGTGCCAGCAGCTCAATCCAGGTGAACACTGAAGCTTTCTTT.

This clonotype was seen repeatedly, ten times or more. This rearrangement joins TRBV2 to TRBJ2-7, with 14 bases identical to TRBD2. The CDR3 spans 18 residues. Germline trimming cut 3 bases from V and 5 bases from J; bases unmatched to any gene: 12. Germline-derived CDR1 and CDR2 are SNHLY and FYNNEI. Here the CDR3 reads CASSDPGLAGVWSNEQYF. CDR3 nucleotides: TGTGCCAGCAGTGACCCGGGACTAGCGGGAGTATGGTCTAACGAGCAGTACTTC.

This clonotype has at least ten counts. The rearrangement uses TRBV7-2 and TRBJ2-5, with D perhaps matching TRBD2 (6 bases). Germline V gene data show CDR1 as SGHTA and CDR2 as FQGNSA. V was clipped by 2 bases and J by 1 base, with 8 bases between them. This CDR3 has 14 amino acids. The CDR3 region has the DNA TGTGCCAGCAGCTTACACGGGGGCCAAGAGACCCAGTACTTC. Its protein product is CASSLHGGQETQYF.

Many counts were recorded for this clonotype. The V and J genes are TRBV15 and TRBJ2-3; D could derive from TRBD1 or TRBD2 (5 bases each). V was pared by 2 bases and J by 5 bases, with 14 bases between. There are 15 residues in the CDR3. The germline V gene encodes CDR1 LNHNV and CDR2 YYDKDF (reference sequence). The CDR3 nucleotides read TGTGCCACCAGCAGAACAACTAGGGGAGAAGATACGCAGTATTTT. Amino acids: CATSRTTRGEDTQYF. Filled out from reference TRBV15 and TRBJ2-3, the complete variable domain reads DAMVIQNPRYQVTQFGKPVTLSCSQTLNHNVMYWYQQKSSQAPKLLFHYYDKDFNNEADTPDNFQSRRPNTSFCFLDIRSPGLGDTAMYLCATSRTTRGEDTQYFGPGTRLTVL.

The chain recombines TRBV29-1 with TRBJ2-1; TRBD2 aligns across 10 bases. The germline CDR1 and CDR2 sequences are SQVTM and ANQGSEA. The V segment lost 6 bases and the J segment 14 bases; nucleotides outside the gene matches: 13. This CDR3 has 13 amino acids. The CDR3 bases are TGCAGCGTAGCCGGGACTAGCGTCCAAGCCGAGTTCTTC. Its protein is CSVAGTSVQAEFF.

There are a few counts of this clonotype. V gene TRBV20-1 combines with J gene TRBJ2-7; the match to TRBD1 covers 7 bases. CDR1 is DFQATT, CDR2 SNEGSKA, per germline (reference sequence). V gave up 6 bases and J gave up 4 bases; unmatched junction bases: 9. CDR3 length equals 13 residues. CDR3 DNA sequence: TGCAGTGCCATCGACAGGGTAAAGTACGAGCAGTACTTC. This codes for CSAIDRVKYEQYF.

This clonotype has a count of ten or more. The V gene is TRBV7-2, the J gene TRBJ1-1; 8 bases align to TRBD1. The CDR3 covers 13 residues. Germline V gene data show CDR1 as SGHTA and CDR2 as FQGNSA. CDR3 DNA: TGTGCATCCCAGACAGGGGATGGCACTGAAGCTTTCTTT. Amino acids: CASQTGDGTEAFF.

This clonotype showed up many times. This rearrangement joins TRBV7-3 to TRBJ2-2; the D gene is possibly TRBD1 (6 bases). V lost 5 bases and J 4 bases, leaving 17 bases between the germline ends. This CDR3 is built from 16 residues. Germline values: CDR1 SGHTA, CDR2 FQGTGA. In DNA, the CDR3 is TGTGCCAGCAGCCCAGACACCGGGACAATCACCGGGGAGCTGTTTTTT. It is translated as CASSPDTGTITGELFF.

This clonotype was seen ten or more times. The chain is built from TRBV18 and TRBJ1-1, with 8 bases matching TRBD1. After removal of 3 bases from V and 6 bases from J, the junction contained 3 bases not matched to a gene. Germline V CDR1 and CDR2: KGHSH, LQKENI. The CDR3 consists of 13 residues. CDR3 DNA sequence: TGTGCCAGCTCACCCAGGGACAGGTCTGAAGCTTTCTTT. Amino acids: CASSPRDRSEAFF.

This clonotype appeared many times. The CDR3 DNA sequence: TGTGCCAGCAGCTTGGGAATGGGGACAGATACGCAGTATTTT. Translation gives CASSLGMGTDTQYF. The gene calls are TRBV5-4 and TRBJ2-3; no clear D. Germline CDR1 reads SGHNT; CDR2 reads YYREEE (reference sequence). The CDR3 runs to 14 residues. The ends were cut back, 0 bases at V and 3 bases at J, with 8 bases in the middle.

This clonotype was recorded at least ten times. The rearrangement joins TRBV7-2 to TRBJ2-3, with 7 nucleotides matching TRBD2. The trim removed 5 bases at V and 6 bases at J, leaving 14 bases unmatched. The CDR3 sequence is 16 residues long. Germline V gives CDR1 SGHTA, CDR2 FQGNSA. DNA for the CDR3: TGTGCCAGCAGCCGCACCGCTAGCGGAGTGTGGGATACGCAGTATTTT. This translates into CASSRTASGVWDTQYF.

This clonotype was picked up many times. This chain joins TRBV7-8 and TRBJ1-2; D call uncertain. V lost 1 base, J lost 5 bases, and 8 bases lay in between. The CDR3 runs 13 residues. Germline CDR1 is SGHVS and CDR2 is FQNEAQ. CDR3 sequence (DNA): TGTGCCAGCAGCTTAGTTACACAGTATGGCTACACCTTC. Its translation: CASSLVTQYGYTF.

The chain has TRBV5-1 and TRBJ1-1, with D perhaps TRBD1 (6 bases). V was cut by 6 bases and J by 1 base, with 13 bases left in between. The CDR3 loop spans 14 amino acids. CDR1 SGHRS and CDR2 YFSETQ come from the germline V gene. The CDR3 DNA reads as TGCGCCAGCACTACAGGGTCGTCGAACACTGAAGCTTTCTTT. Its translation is CASTTGSSNTEAFF.

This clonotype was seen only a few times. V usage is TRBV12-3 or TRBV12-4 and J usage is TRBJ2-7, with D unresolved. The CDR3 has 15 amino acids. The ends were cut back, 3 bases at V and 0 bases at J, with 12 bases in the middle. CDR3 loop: CASSLSGPSSYEQYF. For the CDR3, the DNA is TGTGCCAGCAGTTTGTCAGGTCCGAGCTCCTACGAGCAGTACTTC.